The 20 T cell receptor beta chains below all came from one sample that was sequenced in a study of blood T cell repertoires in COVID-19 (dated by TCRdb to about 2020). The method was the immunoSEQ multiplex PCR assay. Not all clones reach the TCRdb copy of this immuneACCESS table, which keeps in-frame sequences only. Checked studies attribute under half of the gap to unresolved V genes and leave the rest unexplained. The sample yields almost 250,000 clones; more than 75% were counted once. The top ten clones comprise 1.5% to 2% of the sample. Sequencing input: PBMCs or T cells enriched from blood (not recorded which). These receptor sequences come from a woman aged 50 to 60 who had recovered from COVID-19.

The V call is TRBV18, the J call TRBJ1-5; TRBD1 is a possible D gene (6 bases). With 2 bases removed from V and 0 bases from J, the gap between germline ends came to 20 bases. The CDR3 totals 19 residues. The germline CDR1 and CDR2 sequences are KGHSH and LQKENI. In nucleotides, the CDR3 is TGTGCCAGCTCACCAAAAAGAGCAGGGGACCGATATAGCAATCAGCCCCAGCATTTT. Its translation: CASSPKRAGDRYSNQPQHF.

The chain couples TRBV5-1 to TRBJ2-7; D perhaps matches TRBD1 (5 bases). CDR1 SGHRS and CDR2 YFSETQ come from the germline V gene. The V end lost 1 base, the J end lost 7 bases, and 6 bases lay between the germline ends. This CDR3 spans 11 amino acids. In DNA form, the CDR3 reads TGCGCCAGCAGCTTGCCAGGGGAGCAGTACTTC. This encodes CASSLPGEQYF. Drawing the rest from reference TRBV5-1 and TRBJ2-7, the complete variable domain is KAGVTQTPRYLIKTRGQQVTLSCSPISGHRSVSWYQQTPGQGLQFLFEYFSETQRNKGNFPGRFSGRQFSNSRSEMNVSTLELGDSALYLCASSLPGEQYFGPGTRLTVT.

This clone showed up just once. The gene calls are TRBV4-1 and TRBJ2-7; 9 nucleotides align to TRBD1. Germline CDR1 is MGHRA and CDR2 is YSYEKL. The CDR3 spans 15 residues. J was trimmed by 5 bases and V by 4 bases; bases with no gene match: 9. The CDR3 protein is CASSPQTGGGHEQYF. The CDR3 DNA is TGCGCCAGCAGCCCCCAAACAGGGGGCGGCCACGAGCAGTACTTC.

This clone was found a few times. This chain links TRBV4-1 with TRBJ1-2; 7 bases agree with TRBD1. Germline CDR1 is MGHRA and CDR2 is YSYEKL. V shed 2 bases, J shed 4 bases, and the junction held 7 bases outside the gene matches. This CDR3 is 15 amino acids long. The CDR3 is CASSQTPGQPYGYTF. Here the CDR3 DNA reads TGCGCCAGCAGCCAAACTCCGGGACAGCCCTATGGCTACACCTTC.

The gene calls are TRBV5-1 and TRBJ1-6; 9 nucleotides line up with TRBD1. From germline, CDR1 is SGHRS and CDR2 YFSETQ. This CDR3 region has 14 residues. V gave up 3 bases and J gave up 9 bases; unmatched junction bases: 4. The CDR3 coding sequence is TGCGCCAGCAGCTCTGGGACAGGGCGTTCACCCCTCCACTTT. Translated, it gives CASSSGTGRSPLHF.

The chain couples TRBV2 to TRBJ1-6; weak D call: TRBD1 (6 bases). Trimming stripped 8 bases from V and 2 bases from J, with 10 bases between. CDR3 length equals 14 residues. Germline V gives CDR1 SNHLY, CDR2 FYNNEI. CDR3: CASSNRAYNSPLHF. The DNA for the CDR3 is TGTGCCAGCTCCAACAGGGCCTATAATTCACCCCTCCACTTT. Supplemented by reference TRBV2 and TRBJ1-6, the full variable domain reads EPEVTQTPSHQVTQMGQEVILRCVPISNHLYFYWYRQILGQKVEFLVSFYNNEISEKSEIFDDQFSVERPDGSNFTLKIRSTKLEDSAMYFCASSNRAYNSPLHFGNGTRLTVT.

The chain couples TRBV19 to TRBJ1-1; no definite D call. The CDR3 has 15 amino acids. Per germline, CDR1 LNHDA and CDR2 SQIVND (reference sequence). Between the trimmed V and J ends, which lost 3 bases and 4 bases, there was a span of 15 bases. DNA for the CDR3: TGTGCCAGTAGTATTTTTACAGCCCTGGCCACTGAAGCTTTCTTT. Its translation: CASSIFTALATEAFF.

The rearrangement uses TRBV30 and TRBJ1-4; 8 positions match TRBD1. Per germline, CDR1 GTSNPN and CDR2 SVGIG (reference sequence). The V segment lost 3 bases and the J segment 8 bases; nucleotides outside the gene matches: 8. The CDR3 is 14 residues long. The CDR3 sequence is CAWSGGRQGEKLFF. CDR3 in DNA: TGTGCCTGGAGCGGAGGTCGACAGGGGGAAAAACTGTTTTTT.

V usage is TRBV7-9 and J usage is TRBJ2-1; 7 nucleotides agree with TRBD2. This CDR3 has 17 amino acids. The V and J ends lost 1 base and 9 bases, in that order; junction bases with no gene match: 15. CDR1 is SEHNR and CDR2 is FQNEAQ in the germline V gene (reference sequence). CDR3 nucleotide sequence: TGTGCCAGCAGCTTAGGGGGCGGTGCGGGAGAGGTGAGTGAGCAGTTCTTC. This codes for CASSLGGGAGEVSEQFF.

CDR3 DNA: TGTGCCAGTACCCGACAGGGTTTAGGCTATGGCTACACCTTC. Amino acid sequence: CASTRQGLGYGYTF. The rearrangement joins TRBV19 to TRBJ1-2; TRBD1 matches at 7 bases. The CDR3 extends over 14 amino acids. Trimming at V came to 7 bases and at J to 4 bases, leaving 9 bases not matched to a gene. Per the germline V gene, CDR1 is LNHDA and CDR2 is SQIVND (reference sequence).

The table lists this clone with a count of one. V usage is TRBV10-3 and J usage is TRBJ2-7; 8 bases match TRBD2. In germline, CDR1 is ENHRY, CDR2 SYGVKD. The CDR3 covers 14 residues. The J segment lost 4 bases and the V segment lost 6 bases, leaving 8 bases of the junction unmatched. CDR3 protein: CAIRTPGGGYEQYF. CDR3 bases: TGTGCCATCAGGACCCCGGGGGGGGGTTACGAGCAGTACTTC.

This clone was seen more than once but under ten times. The CDR3 loop reads CASSLETGSSGNTIYF. CDR3 in DNA: TGTGCCAGCAGCCTGGAGACGGGGAGCTCTGGAAACACCATATATTTT. The chain couples TRBV4-2 to TRBJ1-3; no clear D. V was trimmed by 4 bases and J by 0 bases, leaving 13 bases between them. Germline-derived CDR1 and CDR2 are LGHNA and YNFKEQ. The CDR3 has 16 residues.

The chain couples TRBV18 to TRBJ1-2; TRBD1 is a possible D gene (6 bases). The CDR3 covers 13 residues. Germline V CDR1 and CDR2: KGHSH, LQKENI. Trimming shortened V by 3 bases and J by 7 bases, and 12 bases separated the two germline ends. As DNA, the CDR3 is TGTGCCAGCTCACCCGGGACAACTAGTGGCTACACCTTC. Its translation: CASSPGTTSGYTF.

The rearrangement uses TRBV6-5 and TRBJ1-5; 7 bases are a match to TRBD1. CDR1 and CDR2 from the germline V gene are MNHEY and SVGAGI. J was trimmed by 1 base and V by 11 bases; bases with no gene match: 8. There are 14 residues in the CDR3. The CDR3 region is CAATGTVSNQPQHF. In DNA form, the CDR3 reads TGTGCCGCTACAGGGACAGTGAGCAATCAGCCCCAGCATTTT.

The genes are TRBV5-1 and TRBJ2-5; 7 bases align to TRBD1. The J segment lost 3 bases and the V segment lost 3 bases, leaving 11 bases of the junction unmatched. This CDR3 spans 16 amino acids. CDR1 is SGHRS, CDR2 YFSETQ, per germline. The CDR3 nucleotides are TGCGCCAGCAGCTCGACAACAGGGGTTTGGGAAGAGACCCAGTACTTC. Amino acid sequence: CASSSTTGVWEETQYF.

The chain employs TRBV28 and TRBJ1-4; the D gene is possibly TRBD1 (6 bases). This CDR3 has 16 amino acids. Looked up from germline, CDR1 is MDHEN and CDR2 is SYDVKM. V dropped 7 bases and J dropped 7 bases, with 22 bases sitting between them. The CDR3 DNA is TGTGCCAGCACAATGGGGGGGGGCGTATACGTTGAAAAACTGTTTTTT. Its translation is CASTMGGGVYVEKLFF.

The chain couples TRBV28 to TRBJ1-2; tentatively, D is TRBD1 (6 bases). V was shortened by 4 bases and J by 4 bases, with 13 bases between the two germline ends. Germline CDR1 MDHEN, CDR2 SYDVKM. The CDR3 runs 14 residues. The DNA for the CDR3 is TGTGCCAGCAGTTCCCCAGGGGCGGGCTATGGCTACACCTTC. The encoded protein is CASSSPGAGYGYTF.

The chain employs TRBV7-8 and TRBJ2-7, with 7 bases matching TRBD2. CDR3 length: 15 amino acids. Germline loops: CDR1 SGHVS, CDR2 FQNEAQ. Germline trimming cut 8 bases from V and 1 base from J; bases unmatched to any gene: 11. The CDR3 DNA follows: TGTGCCAGCGTCTTTAGGGCTAGCGGTTCCTACGAGCAGTACTTC. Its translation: CASVFRASGSYEQYF.

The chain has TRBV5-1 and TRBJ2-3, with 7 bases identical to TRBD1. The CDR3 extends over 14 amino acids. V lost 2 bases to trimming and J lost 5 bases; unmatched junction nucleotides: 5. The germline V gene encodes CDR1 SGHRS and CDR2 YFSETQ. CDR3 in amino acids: CASSFDRAEDTQYF. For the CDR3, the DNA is TGCGCCAGCAGCTTCGACAGGGCGGAAGATACGCAGTATTTT.

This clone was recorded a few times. The CDR3 is CSVASLQGYYGYTF. The CDR3 DNA sequence: TGCAGCGTCGCCTCGCTGCAGGGGTACTATGGCTACACCTTC. This chain connects TRBV29-1 to TRBJ1-2; D might be TRBD1 (6 bases). The CDR3 is made up of 14 amino acids. V was pared by 6 bases and J by 3 bases, with 17 bases between. The germline gives CDR1 SQVTM, CDR2 ANQGSEA.